The 29 T cell receptor beta chains given below trace back to one sample, sequenced in a study of T cells in Graves' hyperthyroidism and ophthalmopathy. Amplified TCR beta CDR3 regions came from RNA transcripts. HTBI primers were used for first-round RT-PCR of the TCR CDR3. TCRdb re-called the multiplex PCR reads through MiXCR, storing one row per CDR3 protein. The sample contains about 420,000 distinct CDR3 sequences, approximately 15% of which appear only once. The material sequenced was blood. The source of these receptors is a woman aged 18-29 years with Graves' hyperthyroidism.

In this sample, this clonotype turned up many times. This chain uses TRBV10-3 with TRBJ2-1; either TRBD1 or TRBD2 may supply D (5 bases each). V lost 7 bases to trimming and J lost 4 bases, with 17 bases between them. This CDR3 spans 15 amino acids. CDR1 is ENHRY, CDR2 SYGVKD, per germline. CDR3 region: CAIKGEGTVYNEQFF. The DNA for the CDR3 is TGTGCCATCAAGGGCGAGGGGACCGTATACAATGAGCAGTTCTTC.

This chain links TRBV6-1 with TRBJ1-1; D not certain. The CDR3 contains 13 residues. The germline V gene encodes CDR1 MNHNS and CDR2 SASEGT. Between the trimmed V and J ends, which lost 6 bases and 1 base, there was a span of 9 bases. The CDR3 DNA is TGTGCCAGCAGCTCTCGGGAGAACACTGAAGCTTTCTTT. It translates to CASSSRENTEAFF.

This chain uses TRBV19 with TRBJ1-3, with 8 bases matching TRBD1. After removal of 7 bases from V and 0 bases from J, the junction contained 2 bases not matched to a gene. This CDR3 is built from 14 residues. The germline gives CDR1 LNHDA, CDR2 SQIVND (reference sequence). The CDR3 sequence: CASIGTGSGNTIYF. The CDR3 region has the DNA TGTGCCAGTATCGGGACAGGCTCTGGAAACACCATATATTTT.

This clonotype has a count of ten or more. The gene calls are TRBV2 and TRBJ2-3; D unclear. V gave up 3 bases and J gave up 4 bases, with 11 bases separating them. The CDR3 sequence is 14 residues long. Germline CDR1 is SNHLY and CDR2 is FYNNEI. This CDR3 reads CASSEGSGPDTQYF. The CDR3 region has the DNA TGTGCCAGCAGTGAGGGGTCCGGACCAGATACGCAGTATTTT.

This rearrangement joins TRBV5-5 to TRBJ2-6; D is possibly TRBD1 (5 bases). CDR1 SGHKS and CDR2 YYEKEE come from the germline V gene (reference sequence). The CDR3 extends over 14 amino acids. The V end lost 9 bases, the J end lost 2 bases, and 12 bases lay between the germline ends. In DNA form, the CDR3 reads TGTGCCACAAAACTGGACACTGGGGCCAACGTCCTGACTTTC. This codes for CATKLDTGANVLTF.

This clonotype was seen at least ten times. The chain couples TRBV5-1 to TRBJ1-6, with D tentatively TRBD1 (5 bases). CDR3 size: 16 residues. Trimming took off 0 bases at V and 5 bases at J, with 12 bases between the two ends. From germline, CDR1 is SGHRS and CDR2 YFSETQ. The CDR3 nucleotides are TGCGCCAGCAGCTTGGGGGGGACGCCGGATAATTCACCCCTCCACTTT. Translation: CASSLGGTPDNSPLHF.

This clonotype has ten or more counts. The chain recombines TRBV20-1 with TRBJ2-7; 9 bases map to TRBD2. Germline V lookup: CDR1 DFQATT, CDR2 SNEGSKA (reference sequence). The V segment lost 0 bases and the J segment 6 bases; nucleotides outside the gene matches: 12. There are 16 residues in the CDR3. This chain's CDR3 is CSARDSRAGGRSEQYF. The CDR3 nucleotides are TGCAGTGCTAGAGATTCGAGAGCGGGAGGTCGGTCCGAGCAGTACTTC.

This rearrangement joins TRBV12-3 or TRBV12-4 to TRBJ1-6; D is possibly TRBD1 (6 bases). V was clipped by 7 bases and J by 5 bases, with 15 bases between them. This CDR3 spans 15 amino acids. CDR3: CASTLGAGNNSPLHF. The CDR3 nucleotides read TGTGCCAGCACCCTGGGGGCAGGGAATAATTCACCCCTCCACTTT.

This clonotype was detected many times. The chain is built from TRBV20-1 and TRBJ2-1; 7 nucleotides agree with TRBD1. V gave up 3 bases and J gave up 9 bases; unmatched junction bases: 5. Per germline, CDR1 DFQATT and CDR2 SNEGSKA (reference sequence). This CDR3 comprises 12 residues. This CDR3 reads CSARRGQGEQFF. CDR3 nucleotide sequence: TGCAGTGCTAGGAGGGGGCAGGGTGAGCAGTTCTTC.

This rearrangement joins TRBV19 to TRBJ1-2; no definite D call. This CDR3 contains 12 residues. Germline values: CDR1 LNHDA, CDR2 SQIVND (reference sequence). Trimming pared 7 bases from V and 3 bases from J, leaving 9 bases between. The CDR3 spells CASKSLYYGYTF. The CDR3 DNA reads as TGTGCCAGTAAAAGTCTATACTATGGCTACACCTTC.

This clonotype was detected many times. The genes are TRBV2 and TRBJ1-5, with D unresolved. Looked up from germline, CDR1 is SNHLY and CDR2 is FYNNEI. V shed 1 base and J shed 7 bases, with 5 bases lying between them. The CDR3 has 12 residues. CDR3 DNA: TGTGCCAGCAGTGAAGTACCCCAGCCCCAGCATTTT. This gives the protein CASSEVPQPQHF.

This rearrangement joins TRBV10-2 to TRBJ1-6, with 7 positions matching TRBD1. CDR3 length: 17 residues. The germline CDR1 and CDR2 sequences are WSHSY and SAAADI. V trimming: 3 bases; J trimming: 0 bases; junction bases outside the gene matches: 5. CDR3 DNA sequence: TGCGCCAGCAGTGAACAGGGGCCCGGCTCCTATAATTCACCCCTCCACTTT. Amino acids: CASSEQGPGSYNSPLHF.

This clonotype was detected ten times or more. CDR3 in DNA: TGTGCCAGCTCGCCCGGACAGCTATACTCCTACGAGCAGTACTTC. As protein: CASSPGQLYSYEQYF. The V gene is TRBV18, the J gene TRBJ2-7; TRBD1 might be the D (6 bases). This CDR3 has 15 amino acids. Germline V gene data show CDR1 as KGHSH and CDR2 as LQKENI. V lost 6 bases and J 0 bases, leaving 15 bases between the germline ends.

This clonotype showed up just once. The V call is TRBV5-5, the J call TRBJ2-3; the D gene is possibly TRBD1 (5 bases). V dropped 4 bases and J dropped 2 bases, with 17 bases sitting between them. Germline values: CDR1 SGHKS, CDR2 YYEKEE (reference sequence). This CDR3 comprises 16 residues. CDR3 DNA: TGTGCCAGCAGCACACCTCAGGGTCCGGTCACAGATACGCAGTATTTT. Translating gives CASSTPQGPVTDTQYF. The full variable domain, its missing parts supplied by reference TRBV5-5 and TRBJ2-3, is DAGVTQSPTHLIKTRGQQVTLRCSPISGHKSVSWYQQVLGQGPQFIFQYYEKEERGRGNFPDRFSARQFPNYSSELNVNALLLGDSALYLCASSTPQGPVTDTQYFGPGTRLTVL.

This clonotype was seen ten or more times. The genes are TRBV28 and TRBJ2-7; 10 bases are a match to TRBD1. V trimming: 2 bases; J trimming: 6 bases; junction bases outside the gene matches: 7. The germline CDR1 and CDR2 sequences are MDHEN and SYDVKM. The CDR3 runs 15 residues. As DNA, the CDR3 is TGTGCCAGCAGTTTAGTGCCTGGACAGGGGGGCGAGCAGTACTTC. Translated: CASSLVPGQGGEQYF.

In this sample, this clonotype turned up a few times. This chain uses TRBV28 with TRBJ1-5; a weak D match, TRBD1 (6 bases). Trimming removed 6 bases from V and 0 bases from J, with 18 bases in between. Per the germline V gene, CDR1 is MDHEN and CDR2 is SYDVKM. CDR3 length: 17 residues. The CDR3 region has the DNA TGTGCCAGCAGGCGTCCGGGACGGGGACATAGCAATCAGCCCCAGCATTTT. This translates into CASRRPGRGHSNQPQHF.

A word on this clonotype: Because the CDR3 is missing its conserved closing phenylalanine or tryptophan, this is likely a read error. This chain joins TRBV4-1 and TRBJ2-7; D gene ambiguous. CDR1 is MGHRA, CDR2 YSYEKL, per germline. The V end was cut by 3 bases, the J end by 3 bases, with 3 bases between. CDR3 length equals 11 residues. In DNA, the CDR3 is TGCGCCAGCAGCCACAACTACGAGCAGTACCTC. The encoded protein is CASSHNYEQYL.

The chain joins TRBV20-1 to TRBJ1-2; 9 nucleotides line up with TRBD1. The CDR3 extends over 13 amino acids. The V and J ends lost 6 bases and 7 bases, in that order; junction bases with no gene match: 9. Germline V gives CDR1 DFQATT, CDR2 SNEGSKA (reference sequence). Here the CDR3 DNA reads TGCAGTGCGATCACAGGGGGCGCGGGTGGCTACACCTTC. This codes for CSAITGGAGGYTF.

This clonotype came up many times. The rearrangement links TRBV15 to TRBJ2-5; no definite D call. Trimming stripped 0 bases from V and 5 bases from J, with 10 bases between. From germline, CDR1 is LNHNV and CDR2 YYDKDF (reference sequence). CDR3 length equals 14 residues. The CDR3 nucleotides are TGTGCCACCAGCAGAGATAAAGGGTCGGAGACCCAGTACTTC. As protein: CATSRDKGSETQYF.

The chain links TRBV9 to TRBJ1-6; D might be TRBD1 (5 bases). The CDR3 is made up of 14 amino acids. V was pared by 4 bases and J by 9 bases, with 14 bases between. The germline V gene has CDR1 SGDLS and CDR2 YYNGEE. CDR3 region: CASSPYQGRSPLHF. As DNA, the CDR3 is TGTGCCAGCAGCCCCTATCAGGGTCGTTCACCCCTCCACTTT.

This clonotype has at least ten counts. The chain carries TRBV2 and TRBJ2-2; D is uncertain. Germline-derived CDR1 and CDR2 are SNHLY and FYNNEI. The CDR3 spans 12 residues. V was shortened by 7 bases and J by 6 bases, with 9 bases between the two germline ends. CDR3 region: CASNSASGELFF. The CDR3 bases are TGTGCCAGCAACTCAGCGTCCGGGGAGCTGTTTTTT.

This clonotype was counted a few times. The J gene is TRBJ2-5, the V gene TRBV30; D is unresolved. The CDR3 spans 10 residues. The germline V and J ends were trimmed by 5 bases and 1 base, with 2 bases remaining between them. CDR1 and CDR2 from the germline V gene are GTSNPN and SVGIG (reference sequence). Here the CDR3 reads CAWAQETQYF. In DNA, the CDR3 is TGTGCCTGGGCCCAAGAGACCCAGTACTTC.

This clonotype was observed at least ten times. The chain has TRBV5-5 and TRBJ1-6; no clear D. With 4 bases removed from V and 10 bases from J, the gap between germline ends came to 9 bases. Germline V gene sequence: CDR1 SGHKS, CDR2 YYEKEE (reference sequence). The CDR3 sequence is 12 residues long. The CDR3 protein is CASSPTNSPLHF. CDR3 DNA sequence: TGTGCCAGCAGCCCGACGAACTCACCCCTCCACTTT.

This clonotype was counted only a few times. This chain joins TRBV6-1 and TRBJ2-7; D gene unclear. Per germline, CDR1 MNHNS and CDR2 SASEGT. The CDR3 runs 11 residues. The V end lost 7 bases, the J end lost 7 bases, and 11 bases lay between the germline ends. The CDR3 DNA is TGTGCCAGCATAATCTACGCAGAGCAGTACTTC. This translates into CASIIYAEQYF.

This chain joins TRBV29-1 and TRBJ2-1; possibly TRBD1 for D (6 bases). Trimming cost V 0 bases and J 9 bases, with 18 bases left between them. Germline V lookup: CDR1 SQVTM, CDR2 ANQGSEA. CDR3 length equals 15 residues. The chain's CDR3 is CSVEDFNRAHGEQFF. The CDR3 nucleotides read TGCAGCGTTGAAGACTTTAACAGGGCCCATGGTGAGCAGTTCTTC.

Notes on this clonotype: Being one base from a much bigger clone, this may be a read error. V usage is TRBV12-3 or TRBV12-4 and J usage is TRBJ1-3, with no clear D. This CDR3 comprises 13 residues. The V end was cut by 7 bases, the J end by 3 bases, with 10 bases between. CDR3 sequence: CASNANRGNTIYF. The CDR3 DNA is TGTGCCAGCAATGCGAACCGTGGAAACACCATATATTTT.

This clonotype occurred many times. The chain is built from TRBV7-8 and TRBJ1-2, with D uncertain. Germline CDR1 and CDR2: SGHVS and FQNEAQ. The CDR3 extends over 14 amino acids. The ends were cut back, 4 bases at V and 0 bases at J, with 9 bases in the middle. CDR3 sequence reads: CASSSSITNYGYTF. As DNA, the CDR3 is TGTGCCAGCAGCTCCTCCATAACTAACTATGGCTACACCTTC.

The CDR3 here is CASSRTDTQHF. CDR3 DNA sequence: TGTGCCAGCAGCCGGACTGATACGCAGCATTTT. The rearrangement joins TRBV7-9 to TRBJ1-5; D not resolved. CDR3 length: 11 residues. Germline V lookup: CDR1 SEHNR, CDR2 FQNEAQ (reference sequence). V lost 5 bases and J lost 13, with 12 bases in between.

This clonotype was recorded many times. The chain joins TRBV15 to TRBJ1-2; D is unresolved. The V gene lost 6 bases and the J gene lost 0 bases, with 8 bases spanning the gap. Germline V gene lookup returns CDR1 LNHNV and CDR2 YYDKDF (reference sequence). The CDR3 totals 13 residues. The chain's CDR3 is CATRSRSNYGYTF. The CDR3 bases are TGTGCCACCAGAAGTAGGTCTAACTATGGCTACACCTTC.